The entry below gives a single T cell receptor beta chain sequence along with its context. Germline V CDR1 and CDR2: MNHEY, SMNVEV (reference sequence). The CDR3 consists of 12 residues. The sample belongs to a study of monozygotic twins with inflammatory bowel disease. Donors each contributed one blood sample measuring 2 to 2.5 ml. Each UMI, carrying a 6-nucleotide sample barcode, came from template switching. TCRdb reanalyzed the 5' RACE reads, giving one entry per CDR3 protein sequence and no DNA. The data include over 110,000 distinct CDR3 sequences; the top ten clones carry roughly 2.5%. The chain couples TRBV27 to TRBJ2-1; TCRdb lists TRBD2, though no DNA is available to test this call. Sequenced: blood. This TCR was sampled from a human donor with ulcerative colitis or Crohn's disease, or a healthy co-twin of an affected twin (not recorded which). The CDR3 sequence is CASSTDSSEQFF.